This record looks at one T cell receptor (beta chain) sequence and its context. This entry belongs to a study of cytomegalovirus exposure and HLA in healthy donors. The germline gives CDR1 LNHDA, CDR2 SQIVND (reference sequence). The CDR3 totals 15 residues. Trimming left V 1 base short and J 3 bases short, with 10 bases between. The primer mix had 60 Vbeta and 13 Jbeta primers. TCRdb keeps only in-frame clones here, not all; method: immunoSEQ multiplex PCR. In the table there are tens of thousands of clones, 67% of which are singletons. Sample: PBMCs. The rearrangement uses TRBV19 and TRBJ2-1; D is possibly TRBD2 (7 bases). The sequence was collected from a woman aged 50 to 60 in good health and CMV-seropositive. The CDR3 sequence: CASSIGGGHYNEQFF. CDR3 in DNA: TGTGCCAGTAGTATAGGCGGGGGCCACTACAATGAGCAGTTCTTC. Full variable domain (rest looked up from reference TRBV19 and TRBJ2-1): DGGITQSPKYLFRKEGQNVTLSCEQNLNHDAMYWYRQDPGQGLRLIYYSQIVNDFQKGDIAEGYSVSREKKESFPLTVTSAQKNPTAFYLCASSIGGGHYNEQFFGPGTRLTVL.